This entry lists 3 T cell receptor beta chains sequenced from one sample in a study of cytomegalovirus exposure and HLA in healthy donors. Sequencing was performed with immunoSEQ multiplex PCR; in TCRdb, only in-frame clones are kept and a portion is missing. This table holds a few hundred thousand clones, 70% to 90% found once. Sequencing was done on a sample of PBMCs. The source is a woman under 30 in good health and CMV-seronegative.

This rearrangement joins TRBV6-5 to TRBJ2-7; D is perhaps TRBD2 (5 bases). Trimming cost V 0 bases and J 4 bases, with 10 bases left between them. CDR1 MNHEY and CDR2 SVGAGI come from the germline V gene. The CDR3 has 14 residues. Here the CDR3 DNA reads TGTGCCAGCAGTTACTCGATAAGCGGTTACGAGCAGTACTTC. It codes for CASSYSISGYEQYF.

This chain links TRBV27 with TRBJ2-7; 7 nucleotides line up with TRBD2. In germline, CDR1 is MNHEY, CDR2 SMNVEV (reference sequence). This CDR3 is built from 14 residues. V shed 3 bases, J shed 2 bases, and the junction held 4 bases outside the gene matches. The CDR3 bases are TGTGCCAGCAGTTTGGCAGCGGGGCCCTACGAGCAGTACTTC. Translating gives CASSLAAGPYEQYF.

The gene calls are TRBV4-2 and TRBJ2-1; TRBD2 matches 7 bases. Germline lookup yields CDR1 LGHNA and CDR2 YNFKEQ. V shed 0 bases, J shed 0 bases, and the junction held 8 bases outside the gene matches. The length of the CDR3 is 18 residues. Here the CDR3 reads CASSQEPGGWSSYNEQFF. The CDR3 DNA reads TGTGCCAGCAGCCAAGAGCCGGGAGGTTGGAGCTCCTACAATGAGCAGTTCTTC.